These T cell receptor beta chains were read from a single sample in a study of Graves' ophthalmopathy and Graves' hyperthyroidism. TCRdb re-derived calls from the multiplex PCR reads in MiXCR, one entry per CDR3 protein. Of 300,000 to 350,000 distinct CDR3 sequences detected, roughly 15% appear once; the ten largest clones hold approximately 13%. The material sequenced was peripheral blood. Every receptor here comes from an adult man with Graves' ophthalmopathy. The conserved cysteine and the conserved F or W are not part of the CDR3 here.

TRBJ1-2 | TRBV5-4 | ASSLVGVTGGEGYT
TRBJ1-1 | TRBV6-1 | ASSASGRENTEAF
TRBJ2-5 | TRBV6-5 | ASSYGKIHETQY
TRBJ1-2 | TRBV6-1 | ASSGQGAGYGYT
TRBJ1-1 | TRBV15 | ATSSTDQGAREAF
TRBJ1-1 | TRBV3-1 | ASSQTGGPTEAF
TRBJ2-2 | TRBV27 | ASSSGTTNTGELF
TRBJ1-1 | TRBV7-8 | ASNFLGNTEAF
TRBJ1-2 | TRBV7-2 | ASSGDRANYGYT
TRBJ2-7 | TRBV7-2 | ASSLSGRGLYEQY
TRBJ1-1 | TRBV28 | ASSLNGDRRAYTEAF
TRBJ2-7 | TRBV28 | ASSYRLGTSGSSYEQY
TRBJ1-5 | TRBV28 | ASILGIGQPQH
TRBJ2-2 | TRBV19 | ASSIDAQGAGTGELF
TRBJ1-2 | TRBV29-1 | SVIENNYGYT
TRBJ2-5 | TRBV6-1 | ASRGLAGVVGETQY
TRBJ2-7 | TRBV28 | ASRVGLGEQY
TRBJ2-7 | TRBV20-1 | SAPGGRGGSYEQY
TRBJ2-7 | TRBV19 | ASSTSTSGGSYEQY
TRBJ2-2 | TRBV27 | ASTPGGFTGELF
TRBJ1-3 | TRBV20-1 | SAGFGSGNTIY
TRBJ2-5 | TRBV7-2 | ASSLVGVAPWETQY
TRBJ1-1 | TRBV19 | ASSDRTGGLNTEAF
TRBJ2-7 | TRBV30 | AWSPLGYEQY
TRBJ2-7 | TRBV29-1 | SVENPRNTYEQY
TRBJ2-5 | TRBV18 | ASSPPGGLWKTQY
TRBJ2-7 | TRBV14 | ASSQIGGRSSHEQY
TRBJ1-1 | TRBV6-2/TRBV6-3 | ASRTNSGDTEAF
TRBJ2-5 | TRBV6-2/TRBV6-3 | ASSRQSAHQETQY
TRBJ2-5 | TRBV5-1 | ASSPNAGTSGGYQETQY
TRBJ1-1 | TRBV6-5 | AGSSPAGENTEAF
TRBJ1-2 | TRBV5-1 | ASSLDPGRNYGYT
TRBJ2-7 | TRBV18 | ASSPLGQKDYEQY
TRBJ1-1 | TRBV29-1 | SGGTGSTEAF
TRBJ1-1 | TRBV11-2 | ASSFHGSEAF
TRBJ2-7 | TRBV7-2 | ASSKDRDQVGEQY
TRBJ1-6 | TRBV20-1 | SARSSGRSPLH
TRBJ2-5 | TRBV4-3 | ASSLYRQETQY
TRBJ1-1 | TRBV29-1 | SAVQGARNTEAF
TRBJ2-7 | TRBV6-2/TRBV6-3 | ASSYGPDRGYEQY
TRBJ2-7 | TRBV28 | ASSLRGGYEQY
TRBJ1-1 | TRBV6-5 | ASSWGTEAF
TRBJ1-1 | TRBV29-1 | SAGDRPNTEAF
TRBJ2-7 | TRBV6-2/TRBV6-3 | ASRTGTGTYEQY
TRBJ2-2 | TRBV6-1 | ASRPGHLNTGELF
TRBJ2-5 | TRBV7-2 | ASSVPGTGLETQY
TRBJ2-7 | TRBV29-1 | SVVRGHEQY
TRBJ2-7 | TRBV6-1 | ASNPRASAYEQY
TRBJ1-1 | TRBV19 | ASSTVGGSTEAF
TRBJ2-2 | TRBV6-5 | ASTWGASGNTGELF
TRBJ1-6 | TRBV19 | ASSIVWNSPLH
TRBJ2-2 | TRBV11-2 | ASSPHRGGSTRELF
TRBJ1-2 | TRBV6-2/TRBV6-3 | ASRTRGYGYT
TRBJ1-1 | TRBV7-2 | ASSWDSSFRNEAF
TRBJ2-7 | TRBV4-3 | ASSQAAGVSYEQY
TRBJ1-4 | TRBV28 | ASSLTNHNEKLF
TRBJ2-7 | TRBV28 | ASSSSSGSDEQY